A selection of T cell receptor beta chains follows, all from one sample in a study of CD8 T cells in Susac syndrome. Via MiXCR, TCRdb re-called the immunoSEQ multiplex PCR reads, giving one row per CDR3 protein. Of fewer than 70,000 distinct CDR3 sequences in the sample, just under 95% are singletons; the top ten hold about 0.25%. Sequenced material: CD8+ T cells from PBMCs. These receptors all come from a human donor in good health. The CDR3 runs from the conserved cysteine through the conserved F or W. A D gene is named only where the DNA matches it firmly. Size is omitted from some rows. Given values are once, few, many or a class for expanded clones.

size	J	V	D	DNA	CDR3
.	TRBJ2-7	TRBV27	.	TGTGCCAGCAGTTACGCCCCCGGGGAGCAGTACTTC	CASSYAPGEQYF
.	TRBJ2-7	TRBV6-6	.	TGTGCCAGCAGTTACTCGAGGCAGGACTCCTACGAGCAGTACTTC	CASSYSRQDSYEQYF
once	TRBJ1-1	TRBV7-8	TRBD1	TGTGCCAGCAGCCCACCGGGACAGGGTGGCGCTGAAGCTTTCTTT	CASSPPGQGGAEAFF
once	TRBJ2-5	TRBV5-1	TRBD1	TGCGCCAGCAGCTTGGAAGGGACAGGGGTCGAGGAGACCCAGTACTTC	CASSLEGTGVEETQYF
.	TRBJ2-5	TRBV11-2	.	TGTGCCAGCAGCCCGGAGAATCAAGAGACCCAGTACTTC	CASSPENQETQYF
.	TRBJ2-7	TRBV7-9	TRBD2	TGTGCCAGCAGCTCGCCGGGACTAGCCTACGAGCAGTACTTC	CASSSPGLAYEQYF
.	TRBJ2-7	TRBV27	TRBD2	TGTGCCAGCAGCCTAGCGGGGGATACCTCCTACGAGCAGTACTTC	CASSLAGDTSYEQYF
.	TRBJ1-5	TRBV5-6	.	TGTGCCAGCAGCGAGGGCAGCGGGCAGCCCCAGCATTTT	CASSEGSGQPQHF
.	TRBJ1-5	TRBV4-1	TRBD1	TGCGCCAGCAGCCAAGATCCCGGGGGACAGCCCAATCAGCCCCAGCATTTT	CASSQDPGGQPNQPQHF
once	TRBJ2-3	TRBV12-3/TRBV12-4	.	TGTGCCAGCAGAGCTCGTCTAGGAACCACTAGCACAGATACGCAGTATTTT	CASRARLGTTSTDTQYF
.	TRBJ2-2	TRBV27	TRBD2	TGTGCCAGCAGTTTCCGGACTAGCGGAGGGCCCGGGGAGCTGTTTTTT	CASSFRTSGGPGELFF
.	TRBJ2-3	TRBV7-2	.	TGTGCCAGCAGTTGGGACCCAGATACGCAGTATTTT	CASSWDPDTQYF
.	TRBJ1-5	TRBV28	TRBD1	TGTGCCAGCAGAGGACAGGGTTGGGGAGATCAGCCCCAGCATTTT	CASRGQGWGDQPQHF
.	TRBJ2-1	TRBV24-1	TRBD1	TGTGCCACGAGGGGACAGGGTCTGAATGAGCAGTTCTTC	CATRGQGLNEQFF
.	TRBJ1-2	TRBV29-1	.	TGCAGCGTTGAAGATCTTGACAGCACGAACTATGGCTACACCTTC	CSVEDLDSTNYGYTF
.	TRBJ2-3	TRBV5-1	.	TGCGCCAGCTTGGAGGGTTGGGGCACAGATACGCAGTATTTT	CASLEGWGTDTQYF
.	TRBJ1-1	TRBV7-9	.	TGTGCCAGCAGCGATCGGGGGACTGAAGCTTTCTTT	CASSDRGTEAFF
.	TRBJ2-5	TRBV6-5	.	TGTGCCAGCAGTTACGGTCCCGGTGGACCAGAGACCCAGTACTTC	CASSYGPGGPETQYF
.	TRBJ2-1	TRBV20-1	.	TGCAGTGCTATCCAGGGGTCCAATGAGCAGTTCTTC	CSAIQGSNEQFF
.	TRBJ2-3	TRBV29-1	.	TGCAGCGTTGATAAAGGGGGAGCAGATACGCAGTATTTT	CSVDKGGADTQYF
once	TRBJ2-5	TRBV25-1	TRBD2	TGTGCCAGCAGGACTAGCGGGGAGGTAGAGACCCAGTACTTC	CASRTSGEVETQYF
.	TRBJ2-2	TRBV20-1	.	TGCAGTGCTAGAGACGGGGAGGGGGGAAGCACCGGGGAGCTGTTTTTT	CSARDGEGGSTGELFF
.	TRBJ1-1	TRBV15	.	TGTGCCACCAGCAGACCACGTGAACCAACTAGGAACACTGAAGCTTTCTTT	CATSRPREPTRNTEAFF
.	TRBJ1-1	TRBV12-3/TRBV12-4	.	TGTGCCAGCACCCCGGTGGGGGACACTGAAGCTTTCTTT	CASTPVGDTEAFF
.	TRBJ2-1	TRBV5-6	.	TGTGCCAGCAGCTTGAAGGCGTATGAGCAGTTCTTC	CASSLKAYEQFF
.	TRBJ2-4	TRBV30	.	TGTGCCTGGAGTCCCCTTCTAGCCAAAAACATTCAGTACTTC	CAWSPLLAKNIQYF
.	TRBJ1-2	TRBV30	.	TGTGCCTCATCGCCCGGGGAGGGATTGAACTATGGCTACACCTTC	CASSPGEGLNYGYTF
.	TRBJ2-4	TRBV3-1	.	TGTGCCAGCAGCCAAGTAGTCAGGACCCTAGCCAAAAACATTCAGTACTTC	CASSQVVRTLAKNIQYF
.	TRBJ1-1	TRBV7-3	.	TGTGCCAGCAGCTTAACGCCAGGGTCGAACACTGAAGCTTTCTTT	CASSLTPGSNTEAFF
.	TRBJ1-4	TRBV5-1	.	TGCGCCAGCAGCAAGGACACGGGCGGTTTAAATGAAAAACTGTTTTTT	CASSKDTGGLNEKLFF
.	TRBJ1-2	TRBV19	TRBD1	TGTGCCAGTAGTATGGCGGACAGGGGTGGCTATGGCTACACCTTC	CASSMADRGGYGYTF
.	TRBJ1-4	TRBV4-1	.	TGCGCCAGCAGCCAATTTGGAGGGGAAGGGGAAAAACTGTTTTTT	CASSQFGGEGEKLFF
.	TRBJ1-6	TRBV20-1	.	TGCAGTGCTAGAGCCCCCTCTGGGTATTCACCCCTCCACTTT	CSARAPSGYSPLHF
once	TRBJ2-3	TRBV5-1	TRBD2	TGCGCCAGCAGCCTACAGCGGGGGGGAGGTACGCAGTATTTT	CASSLQRGGGTQYF
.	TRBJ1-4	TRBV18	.	TGTGCCAGCTCCTCGGGCAACCCCCCGAATGAAAAACTGTTTTTT	CASSSGNPPNEKLFF
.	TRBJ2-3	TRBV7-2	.	TGTGCCAGCAGCTTAGGAGAATCGAAGCTCACAGATACGCAGTATTTT	CASSLGESKLTDTQYF
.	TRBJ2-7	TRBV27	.	TGTGCCAGCGGGGACGGGAGCTCCTACGAGCAGTACTTC	CASGDGSSYEQYF
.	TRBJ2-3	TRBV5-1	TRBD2	TGCGCCAGCAGCGCTTCCCGGGGACTAGCGGGGTCTGATACGCAGTATTTT	CASSASRGLAGSDTQYF